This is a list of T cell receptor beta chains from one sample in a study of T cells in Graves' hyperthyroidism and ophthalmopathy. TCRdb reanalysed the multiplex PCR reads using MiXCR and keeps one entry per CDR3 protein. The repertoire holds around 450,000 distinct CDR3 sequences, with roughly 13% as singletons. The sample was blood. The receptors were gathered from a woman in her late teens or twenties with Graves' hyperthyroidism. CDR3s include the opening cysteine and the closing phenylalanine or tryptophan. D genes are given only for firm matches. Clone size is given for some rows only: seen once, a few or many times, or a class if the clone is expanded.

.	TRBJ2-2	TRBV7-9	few	CASSLDQTRAGELFF	TGTGCCAGCAGCTTAGATCAGACCAGGGCTGGGGAGCTGTTTTTT
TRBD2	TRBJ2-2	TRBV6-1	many	CASSDPLAGGNTGELFF	TGTGCCAGCAGTGACCCTCTAGCGGGAGGTAACACCGGGGAGCTGTTTTTT
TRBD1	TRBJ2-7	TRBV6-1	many	CASRETGQGPYEQYF	TGTGCCAGCAGAGAGACGGGACAGGGACCCTACGAGCAGTACTTC
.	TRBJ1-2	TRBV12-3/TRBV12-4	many	CASRDVRTGYTF	TGTGCCAGCAGAGACGTCCGTACTGGCTACACCTTC
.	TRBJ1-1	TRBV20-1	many	CSARMGGGSTEAFF	TGCAGTGCCCGAATGGGGGGGGGATCCACTGAAGCTTTCTTT
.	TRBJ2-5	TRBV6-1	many	CASSAWDVQETQYF	TGTGCCAGCAGTGCCTGGGACGTTCAAGAGACCCAGTACTTC
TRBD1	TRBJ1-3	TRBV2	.	CASSFRTGTSGNTIYF	TGTGCCAGCAGTTTTAGGACAGGGACCTCGGGAAACACCATATATTTT
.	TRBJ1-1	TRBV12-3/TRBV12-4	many	CASSPGDGNTEAFF	TGTGCCAGCAGTCCAGGGGACGGGAACACTGAAGCTTTCTTT
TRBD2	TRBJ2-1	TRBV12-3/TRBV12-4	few	CASSSPSGGYNEQFF	TGTGCCAGCAGTTCCCCTAGCGGGGGCTACAATGAGCAGTTCTTC
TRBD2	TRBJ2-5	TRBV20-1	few	CSARREQEAETQYF	TGCAGTGCTCGGCGGGAGCAGGAGGCAGAGACCCAGTACTTC
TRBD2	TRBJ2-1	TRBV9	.	CASSVTGGGGNEQFF	TGTGCCAGCAGCGTAACGGGAGGGGGAGGCAATGAGCAGTTCTTC
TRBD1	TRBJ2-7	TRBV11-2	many	CASSLGLAYRGYEQYF	TGTGCCAGCAGCTTAGGATTGGCGTACAGGGGCTACGAGCAGTACTTC
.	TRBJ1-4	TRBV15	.	CATSRPTGMGEKLFF	TGTGCCACCAGCAGACCGACAGGAATGGGAGAAAAACTGTTTTTT
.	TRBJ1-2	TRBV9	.	CASTVHWQGNYGYTF	TGTGCCAGCACCGTCCACTGGCAGGGGAACTATGGCTACACCTTC
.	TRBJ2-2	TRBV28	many	CACTAHGGTGELFF	TGTGCCTGTACAGCCCACGGAGGGACCGGGGAGCTGTTTTTT
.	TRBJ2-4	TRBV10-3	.	CAISETNIQYF	TGTGCCATCAGTGAGACAAACATTCAGTACTTC
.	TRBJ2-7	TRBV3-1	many	CASSQDSYEQYF	TGTGCCAGCAGCCAGGATAGCTACGAGCAGTACTTC
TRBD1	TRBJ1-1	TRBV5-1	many	CASSLWGDRPEAFF	TGCGCCAGCAGCTTGTGGGGGGACAGGCCTGAAGCTTTCTTT
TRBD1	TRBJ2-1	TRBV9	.	CASSGPTGGASKYEQFF	TGTGCCAGCAGCGGACCCACAGGGGGAGCTAGCAAATATGAGCAGTTCTTC
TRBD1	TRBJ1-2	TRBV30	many	CAWTGQGEYGYTF	TGTGCCTGGACTGGACAGGGCGAGTATGGCTACACCTTC
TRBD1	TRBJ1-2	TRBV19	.	CASTADRAYGYTF	TGTGCCAGTACTGCTGACAGGGCCTATGGCTACACCTTC
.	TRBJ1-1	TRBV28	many	CASSLSGSTEAFF	TGTGCCAGCAGTTTATCAGGTAGCACTGAAGCTTTCTTT
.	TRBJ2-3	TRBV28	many	CASSLLHQRTDTQYF	TGTGCCAGCAGTTTATTGCACCAGAGAACAGATACGCAGTATTTT
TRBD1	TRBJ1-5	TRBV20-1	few	CSARAGGGQPQHF	TGCAGTGCTAGAGCAGGGGGCGGACAGCCCCAGCATTTT
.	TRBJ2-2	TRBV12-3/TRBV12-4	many	CASNNVAGHGELFF	TGTGCCAGCAATAACGTAGCAGGCCACGGGGAGCTGTTTTTT
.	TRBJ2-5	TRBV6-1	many	CASSPGAGTQETQYF	TGTGCCAGCAGCCCCGGGGCAGGGACCCAAGAGACCCAGTACTTC
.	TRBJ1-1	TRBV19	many	CASSRTTNTEAFF	TGTGCCAGTAGTAGGACAACGAACACTGAAGCTTTCTTT
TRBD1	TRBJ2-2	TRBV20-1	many	CSAWNGQGGTHYSNTGELFF	TGCAGTGCTTGGAATGGACAGGGGGGTACACACTACTCGAACACCGGGGAGCTGTTTTTT
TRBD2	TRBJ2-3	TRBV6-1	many	CASSERLAGGGSTDTQYF	TGTGCCAGCAGTGAACGGCTAGCGGGAGGGGGTAGCACAGATACGCAGTATTTT
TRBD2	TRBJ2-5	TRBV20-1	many	CSARRLAGVQETQYF	TGCAGTGCTAGACGTTTAGCGGGTGTACAAGAGACCCAGTACTTC
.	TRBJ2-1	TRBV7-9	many	CASSPARRSYNEQFF	TGTGCCAGCAGCCCCGCGCGCCGCTCCTACAATGAGCAGTTCTTC
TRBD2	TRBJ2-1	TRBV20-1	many	CSASHFTGTSGIDEQFF	TGCAGTGCTAGTCACTTTACCGGGACTAGCGGGATAGATGAGCAGTTCTTC
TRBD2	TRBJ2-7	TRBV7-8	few	CASSFSGRANEQYF	TGTGCCAGCAGCTTTAGCGGGAGGGCGAACGAGCAGTACTTC
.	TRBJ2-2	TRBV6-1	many	CASRLTRKSGELFF	TGTGCCAGCAGGCTGACTAGGAAGTCCGGGGAGCTGTTTTTT
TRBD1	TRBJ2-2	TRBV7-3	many	CASSLTQTGALVAGELFF	TGTGCCAGCAGCTTAACACAGACAGGGGCACTAGTGGCCGGGGAGCTGTTTTTT
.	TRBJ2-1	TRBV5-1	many	CASSLAGAPYNEQFF	TGCGCCAGCAGCTTGGCGGGAGCACCCTACAATGAGCAGTTCTTC
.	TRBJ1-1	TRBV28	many	CASKSRSSVNTEAFF	TGTGCCAGCAAATCTAGGTCCTCGGTCAACACTGAAGCTTTCTTT
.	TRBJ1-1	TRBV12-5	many	CASGGQRSNTEAFF	TGTGCTAGTGGCGGACAGCGTTCGAACACTGAAGCTTTCTTT
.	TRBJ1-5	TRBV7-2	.	CASSLGWRGGDQPQHF	TGTGCCAGCAGCTTAGGGTGGCGGGGAGGGGATCAGCCCCAGCATTTT
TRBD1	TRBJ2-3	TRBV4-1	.	CASSQGLQGAMGTDTQYF	TGCGCCAGCAGCCAAGGTTTACAGGGGGCTATGGGCACAGATACGCAGTATTTT
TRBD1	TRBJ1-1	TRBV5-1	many	CASSTGQGNTEAFF	TGCGCCAGCAGCACGGGACAGGGTAACACTGAAGCTTTCTTT
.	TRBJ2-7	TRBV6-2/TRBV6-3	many	CASRLSLSTHEQYF	TGTGCCAGCAGACTATCCCTGTCAACCCACGAGCAGTACTTC
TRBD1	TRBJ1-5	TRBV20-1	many	CSASQGAGSNQPQHF	TGCAGTGCTAGCCAGGGGGCTGGGAGCAATCAGCCCCAGCATTTT
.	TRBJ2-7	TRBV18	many	CASSPRGSYEQYF	TGTGCCAGCAGCCCCCGGGGCTCCTACGAGCAGTACTTC
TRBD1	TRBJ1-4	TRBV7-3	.	CASSPPPTGTNEKLFF	TGTGCCAGCAGCCCTCCTCCGACAGGGACTAATGAAAAACTGTTTTTT
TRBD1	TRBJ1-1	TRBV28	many	CASSLPSPGTGGLNTEAFF	TGTGCCAGCAGTTTACCCTCCCCCGGGACAGGGGGCTTGAACACTGAAGCTTTCTTT
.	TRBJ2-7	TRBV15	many	CATSPWDLPAEQYF	TGTGCCACCAGTCCTTGGGATCTCCCCGCCGAGCAGTACTTC
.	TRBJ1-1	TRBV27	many	CASSLSEGPEAFF	TGTGCCAGCAGTTTATCGGAAGGACCTGAAGCTTTCTTT
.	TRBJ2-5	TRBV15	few	CATSRVGGSEETQYF	TGTGCCACCAGCAGAGTTGGCGGCTCAGAAGAGACCCAGTACTTC
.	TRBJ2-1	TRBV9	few	CASSVGDVAYNEQFF	TGTGCCAGCAGCGTAGGGGACGTCGCCTACAATGAGCAGTTCTTC
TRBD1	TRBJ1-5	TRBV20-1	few	CSARDRGMINQPQHF	TGCAGTGCTCGGGACAGGGGGATGATCAATCAGCCCCAGCATTTT
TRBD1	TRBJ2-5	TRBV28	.	CASSYPQGVEKIQETQYF	TGTGCCAGCAGTTACCCACAGGGGGTGGAAAAAATCCAAGAGACCCAGTACTTC
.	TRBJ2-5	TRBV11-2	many	CASRSDRGTQYF	TGTGCCAGCAGGTCCGACCGGGGGACCCAGTACTTC
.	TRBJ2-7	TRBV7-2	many	CASTLEWGPYEQYF	TGTGCCTCAACCCTAGAGTGGGGTCCCTACGAGCAGTACTTC
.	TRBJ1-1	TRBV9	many	CASSVDDGNTEAFF	TGTGCCAGCAGCGTAGATGACGGGAACACTGAAGCTTTCTTT